This TCR beta chain was documented in a study of blood T cell repertoires in COVID-19. Trimming took 4 bases from V and 0 from J, leaving 7 bases between them. The CDR3 consists of 14 residues. Germline V lookup: CDR1 KGHSH, CDR2 LQKENI. Source study methods: Amplification with reference gene primers provided the estimates of nucleated cell counts. Assay: immunoSEQ multiplex PCR; the TCRdb copy retains only in-frame clones and omits some. V, J and clone size derive from that table, while D and trimming were established from the DNA sequence. The repertoire holds 250,000 to 300,000 clones, around 87% seen once, with about 2.2% in the top ten.

This TCR derives from a woman aged 50 to 60 who had recovered from COVID-19. Sample: peripheral blood. The chain joins TRBV18 to TRBJ2-1; possible D gene TRBD1, 5 bases. The chain's CDR3 is CASSRTPSYNEQFF. CDR3 DNA sequence: TGTGCCAGCTCACGGACACCCTCCTACAATGAGCAGTTCTTC.